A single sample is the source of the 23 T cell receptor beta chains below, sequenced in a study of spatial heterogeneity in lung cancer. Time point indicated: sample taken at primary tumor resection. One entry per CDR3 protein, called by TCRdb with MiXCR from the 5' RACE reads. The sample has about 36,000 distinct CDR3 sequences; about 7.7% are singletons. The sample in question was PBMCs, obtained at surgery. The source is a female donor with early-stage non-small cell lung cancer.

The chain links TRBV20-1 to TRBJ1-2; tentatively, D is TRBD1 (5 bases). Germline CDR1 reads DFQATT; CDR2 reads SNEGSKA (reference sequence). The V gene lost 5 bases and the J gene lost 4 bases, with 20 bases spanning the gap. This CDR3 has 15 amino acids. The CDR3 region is CSASRDLIAVYGYTF. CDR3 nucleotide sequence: TGCAGTGCTTCCCGGGACCTCATCGCCGTCTATGGCTACACCTTC.

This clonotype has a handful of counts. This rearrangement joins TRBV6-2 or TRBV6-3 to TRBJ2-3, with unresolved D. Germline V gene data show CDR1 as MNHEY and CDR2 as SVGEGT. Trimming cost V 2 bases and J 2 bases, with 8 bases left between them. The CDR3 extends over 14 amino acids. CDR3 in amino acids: CASSYPDHTDTQYF. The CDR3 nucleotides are TGTGCCAGCAGTTACCCGGACCACACAGATACGCAGTATTTT.

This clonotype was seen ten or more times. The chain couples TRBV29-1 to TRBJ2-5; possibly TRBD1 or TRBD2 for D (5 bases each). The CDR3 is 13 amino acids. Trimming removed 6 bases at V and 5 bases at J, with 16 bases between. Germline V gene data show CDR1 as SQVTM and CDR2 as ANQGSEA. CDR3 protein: CSVLRGAPETQYF. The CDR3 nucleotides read TGCAGCGTCTTGAGAGGGGCCCCGGAGACCCAGTACTTC.

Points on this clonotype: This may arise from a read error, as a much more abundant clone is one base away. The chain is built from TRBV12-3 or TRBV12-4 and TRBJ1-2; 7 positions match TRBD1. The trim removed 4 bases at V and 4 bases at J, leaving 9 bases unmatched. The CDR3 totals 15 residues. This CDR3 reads CASSSDAGGGYGYTF. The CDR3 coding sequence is TGTGCCAGCAGTTCAGACGCAGGGGGAGGCTATGGCTACACCTTC.

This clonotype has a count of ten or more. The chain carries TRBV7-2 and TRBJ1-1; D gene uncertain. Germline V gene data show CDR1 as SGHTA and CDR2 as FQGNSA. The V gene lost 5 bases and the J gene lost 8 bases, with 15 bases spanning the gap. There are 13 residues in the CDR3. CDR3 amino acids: CASSRGLQQEAFF. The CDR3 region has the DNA TGTGCCAGCAGCCGTGGGCTCCAACAGGAAGCTTTCTTT.

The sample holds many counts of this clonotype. The CDR3 spells CSVDPGVGDTQYF. The CDR3 DNA reads as TGCAGCGTTGACCCGGGGGTCGGAGATACGCAGTATTTT. The rearrangement links TRBV29-1 to TRBJ2-3, with D maybe TRBD2 (6 bases). Deletions cut 3 bases from V and 5 bases from J, with 12 bases between. Germline CDR1 and CDR2: SQVTM and ANQGSEA. The CDR3 covers 13 residues.

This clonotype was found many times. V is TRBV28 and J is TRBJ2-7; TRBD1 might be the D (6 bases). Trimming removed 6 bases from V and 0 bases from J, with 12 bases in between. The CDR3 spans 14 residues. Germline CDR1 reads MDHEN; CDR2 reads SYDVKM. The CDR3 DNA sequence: TGTGCCAGCAGGTCAGGGGCCCGCTCCTACGAGCAGTACTTC. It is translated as CASRSGARSYEQYF.

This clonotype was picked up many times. CDR3 sequence: CASSREAGGYNEQFF. The CDR3 region has the DNA TGTGCCAGCAGCCGGGAGGCGGGAGGGTACAATGAGCAGTTCTTC. V gene TRBV14 combines with J gene TRBJ2-1, with 9 bases that match TRBD2. The junction had 5 bases not matched to a gene; V was cut back by 4 bases and J by 4 bases. Germline assignment: CDR1 SGHDN and CDR2 FVKESK. CDR3 length: 15 residues.

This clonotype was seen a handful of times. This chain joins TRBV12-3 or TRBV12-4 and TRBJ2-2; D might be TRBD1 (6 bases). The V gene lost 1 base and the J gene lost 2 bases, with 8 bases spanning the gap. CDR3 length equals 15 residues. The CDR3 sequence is CASSLGGGNTGELFF. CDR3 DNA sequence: TGTGCCAGCAGTTTAGGAGGGGGTAACACCGGGGAGCTGTTTTTT.

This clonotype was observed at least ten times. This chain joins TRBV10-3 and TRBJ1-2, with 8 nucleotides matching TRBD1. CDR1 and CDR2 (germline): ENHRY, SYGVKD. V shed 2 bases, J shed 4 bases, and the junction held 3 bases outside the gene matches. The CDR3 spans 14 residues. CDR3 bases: TGTGCCATCAGTGAGGGCAGGGGGCCCTATGGCTACACCTTC. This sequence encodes CAISEGRGPYGYTF.

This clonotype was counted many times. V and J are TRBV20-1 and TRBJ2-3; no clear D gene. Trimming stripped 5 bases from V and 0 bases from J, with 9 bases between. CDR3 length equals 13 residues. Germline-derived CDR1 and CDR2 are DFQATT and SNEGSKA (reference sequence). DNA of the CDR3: TGCAGTGCTTACTGGCCTAGCACAGATACGCAGTATTTT. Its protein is CSAYWPSTDTQYF.

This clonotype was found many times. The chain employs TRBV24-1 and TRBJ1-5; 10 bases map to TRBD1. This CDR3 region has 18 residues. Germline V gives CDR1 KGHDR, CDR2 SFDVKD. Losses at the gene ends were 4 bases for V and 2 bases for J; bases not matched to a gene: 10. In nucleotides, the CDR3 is TGTGCCACCAGTGAATCCGGGACAGGGGATTGGGGCAATCAGCCCCAGCATTTT. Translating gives CATSESGTGDWGNQPQHF.

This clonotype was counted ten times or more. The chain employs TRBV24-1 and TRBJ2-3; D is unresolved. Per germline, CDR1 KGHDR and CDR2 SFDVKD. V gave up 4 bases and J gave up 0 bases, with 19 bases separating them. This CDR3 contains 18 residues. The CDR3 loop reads CATSDPMETGRSTDTQYF. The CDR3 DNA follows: TGTGCCACCAGTGACCCTATGGAAACGGGTCGTAGCACAGATACGCAGTATTTT.

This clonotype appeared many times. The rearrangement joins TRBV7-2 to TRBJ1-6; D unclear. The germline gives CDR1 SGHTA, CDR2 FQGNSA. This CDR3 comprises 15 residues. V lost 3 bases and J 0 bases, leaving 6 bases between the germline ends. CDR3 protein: CASSLSSSYNSPLHF. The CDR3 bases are TGTGCCAGCAGCTTGTCGAGCTCCTATAATTCACCCCTCCACTTT.

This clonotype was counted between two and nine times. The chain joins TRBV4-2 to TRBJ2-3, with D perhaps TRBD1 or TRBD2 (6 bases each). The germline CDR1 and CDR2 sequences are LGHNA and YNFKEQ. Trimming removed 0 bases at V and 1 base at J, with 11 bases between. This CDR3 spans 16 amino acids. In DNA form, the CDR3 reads TGTGCCAGCAGCCAAGATTCGGGGGCCGGCACAGATACGCAGTATTTT. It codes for CASSQDSGAGTDTQYF.

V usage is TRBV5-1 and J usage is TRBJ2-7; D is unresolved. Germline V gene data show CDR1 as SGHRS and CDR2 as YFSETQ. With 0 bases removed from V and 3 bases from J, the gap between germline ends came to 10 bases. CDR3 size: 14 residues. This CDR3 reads CASSLDGQIYEQYF. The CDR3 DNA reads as TGCGCCAGCAGCTTGGACGGGCAGATCTACGAGCAGTACTTC. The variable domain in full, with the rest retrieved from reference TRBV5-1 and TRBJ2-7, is KAGVTQTPRYLIKTRGQQVTLSCSPISGHRSVSWYQQTPGQGLQFLFEYFSETQRNKGNFPGRFSGRQFSNSRSEMNVSTLELGDSALYLCASSLDGQIYEQYFGPGTRLTVT.

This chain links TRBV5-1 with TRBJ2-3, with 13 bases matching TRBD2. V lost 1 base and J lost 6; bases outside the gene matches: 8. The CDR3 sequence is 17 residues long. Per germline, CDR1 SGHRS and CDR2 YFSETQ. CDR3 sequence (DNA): TGCGCCAGCAGCTTGAGTGTACTAGCGGGGGGGCCGGATACGCAGTATTTT. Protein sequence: CASSLSVLAGGPDTQYF. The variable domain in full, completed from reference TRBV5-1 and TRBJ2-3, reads KAGVTQTPRYLIKTRGQQVTLSCSPISGHRSVSWYQQTPGQGLQFLFEYFSETQRNKGNFPGRFSGRQFSNSRSEMNVSTLELGDSALYLCASSLSVLAGGPDTQYFGPGTRLTVL.

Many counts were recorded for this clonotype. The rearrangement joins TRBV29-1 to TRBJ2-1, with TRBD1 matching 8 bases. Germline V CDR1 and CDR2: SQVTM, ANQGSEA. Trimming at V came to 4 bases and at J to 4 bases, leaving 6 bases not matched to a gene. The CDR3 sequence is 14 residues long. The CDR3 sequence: CSVGRDRTYNEQFF. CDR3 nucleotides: TGCAGCGTTGGGCGGGACAGGACATACAATGAGCAGTTCTTC.

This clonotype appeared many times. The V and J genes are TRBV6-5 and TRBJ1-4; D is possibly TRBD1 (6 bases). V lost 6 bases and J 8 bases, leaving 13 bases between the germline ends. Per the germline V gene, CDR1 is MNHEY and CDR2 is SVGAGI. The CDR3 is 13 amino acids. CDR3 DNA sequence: TGTGCCAGCAGGCAGGGGTTTGGGGAAAAACTGTTTTTT. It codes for CASRQGFGEKLFF.

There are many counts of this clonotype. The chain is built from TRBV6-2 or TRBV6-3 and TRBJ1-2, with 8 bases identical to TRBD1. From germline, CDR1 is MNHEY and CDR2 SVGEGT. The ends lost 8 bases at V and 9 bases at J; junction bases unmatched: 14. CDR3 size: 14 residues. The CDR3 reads CASDRTGKSSSYTF. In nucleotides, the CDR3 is TGTGCCAGCGATAGGACAGGGAAGAGTTCCAGCTACACCTTC.

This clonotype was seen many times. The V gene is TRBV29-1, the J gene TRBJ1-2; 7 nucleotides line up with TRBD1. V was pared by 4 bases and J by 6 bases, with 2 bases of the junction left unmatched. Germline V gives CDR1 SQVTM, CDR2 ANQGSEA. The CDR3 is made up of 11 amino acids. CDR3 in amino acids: CSVGQGDGYTF. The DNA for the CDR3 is TGCAGCGTTGGACAGGGAGATGGCTACACCTTC.

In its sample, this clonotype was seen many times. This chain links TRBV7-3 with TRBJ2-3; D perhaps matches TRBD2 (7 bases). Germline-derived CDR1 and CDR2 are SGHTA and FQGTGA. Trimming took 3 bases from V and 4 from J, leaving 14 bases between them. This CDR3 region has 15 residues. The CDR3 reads CASSFTGGLADTQYF. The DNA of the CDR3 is TGTGCCAGCAGCTTTACCGGGGGGCTCGCAGATACGCAGTATTTT. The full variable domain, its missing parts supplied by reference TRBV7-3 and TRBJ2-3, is GAGVSQTPSNKVTEKGKYVELRCDPISGHTALYWYRQSLGQGPEFLIYFQGTGAADDSGLPNDRFFAVRPEGSVSTLKIQRTERGDSAVYLCASSFTGGLADTQYFGPGTRLTVL.

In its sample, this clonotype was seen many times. CDR3 in amino acids: CASSLGGENYGYTF. The CDR3 DNA is TGCGCCAGCAGCTTGGGTGGGGAGAACTATGGCTACACCTTC. This sequence joins TRBV5-1 and TRBJ1-2; D is unresolved. Germline V gene data show CDR1 as SGHRS and CDR2 as YFSETQ. Trimming took off 0 bases at V and 2 bases at J, with 8 bases between the two ends. The CDR3 is 14 amino acids.